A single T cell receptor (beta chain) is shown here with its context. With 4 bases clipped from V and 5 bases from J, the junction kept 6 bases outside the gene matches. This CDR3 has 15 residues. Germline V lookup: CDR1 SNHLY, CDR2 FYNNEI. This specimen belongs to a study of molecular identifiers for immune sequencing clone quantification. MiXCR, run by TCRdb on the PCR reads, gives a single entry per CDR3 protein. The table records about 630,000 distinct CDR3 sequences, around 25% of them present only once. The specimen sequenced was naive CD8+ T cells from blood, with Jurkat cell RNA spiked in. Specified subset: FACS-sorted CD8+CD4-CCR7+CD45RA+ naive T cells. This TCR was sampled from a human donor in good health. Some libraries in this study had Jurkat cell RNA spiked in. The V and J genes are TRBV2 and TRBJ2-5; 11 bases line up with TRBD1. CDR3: CASSGTGGQLETQYF. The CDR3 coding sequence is TGTGCCAGCAGTGGGACAGGGGGCCAGTTGGAGACCCAGTACTTC. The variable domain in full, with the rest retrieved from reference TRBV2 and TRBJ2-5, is EPEVTQTPSHQVTQMGQEVILRCVPISNHLYFYWYRQILGQKVEFLVSFYNNEISEKSEIFDDQFSVERPDGSNFTLKIRSTKLEDSAMYFCASSGTGGQLETQYFGPGTRLLVL.